The entry below gives a single TCR beta chain sequence along with its context. What it recognizes is unknown. The data originate from a study of long-term antiretroviral therapy in people with HIV. About 0.95-10 million cryopreserved PBMC were held in samples before DNA extraction. The CDR3 spans 15 residues. Germline CDR1 reads SGHDT; CDR2 reads YYEEEE. V dropped 1 base and J dropped 1 base, with 12 bases sitting between them. Investigators performed immunoSEQ version v3.0 at survey level. TCRdb's table, derived via immunoSEQ multiplex PCR, lists solely in-frame clones and lacks some. The data hold about 19,000 clones, with approximately 82% observed a single time. Notes on the study in general: Older ART regimens were possibly in use when the blood was collected between the mid-2000s and the late 2010s. Post-ART diversity increased but stayed below transplant donor controls.

The rearrangement links TRBV5-6 to TRBJ2-7; D is unclear. The sample consisted of unsorted PBMCs, taken 0.5 years before starting antiretroviral therapy. This TCR was sampled from a woman aged 45 to 65 with HIV. The CDR3 bases are TGTGCCAGCAGCTTGCCGGGCCCGACTTCCTACGAGCAGTACTTC. Protein product: CASSLPGPTSYEQYF.